The rows below give T cell receptor beta chains drawn from one sample of a study of vaccination and CD4 T cells after COVID-19. TCRdb re-analysed the PCR reads in MiXCR, keeping a single row per CDR3 protein. The table shows about 21,000 distinct CDR3 sequences, with approximately 65% occurring only once. These receptors' antigens are unknown. Sequencing was performed on CD4+ T cells from blood, cultured in vitro, taken before SARS-CoV-2 vaccination. The receptors derive from a human donor who received a COVID-19 vaccine. Both conserved end residues are part of each CDR3. Each record gives: V gene, J gene, D gene, clone size, CDR3 protein, CDR3 DNA. D genes are given only for firm matches. Not all rows give a size; the values are once, few, many and, for expanded clones, a class.

v_call: TRBV6-5; j_call: TRBJ2-4; d_call: TRBD2; clone_size: .; cdr3_aa: CASSYRGGVNIQYF; cdr3_nt: TGTGCCAGCAGTTACCGGGGGGGCGTAAACATTCAGTACTTC
v_call: TRBV20-1; j_call: TRBJ2-7; d_call: TRBD1; clone_size: few; cdr3_aa: CSARDRQGAYEQYF; cdr3_nt: TGCAGTGCTAGAGATAGACAGGGGGCGTACGAGCAGTACTTC
v_call: TRBV24-1; j_call: TRBJ2-3; d_call: .; clone_size: once; cdr3_aa: CATSETRQGRGDTQYF; cdr3_nt: TGTGCCACCAGTGAAACTCGACAGGGGCGGGGGGATACGCAGTATTTT
v_call: TRBV15; j_call: TRBJ1-2; d_call: .; clone_size: .; cdr3_aa: CATSRSDSIGPLGGYTF; cdr3_nt: TGTGCCACCAGCAGATCCGATTCAATTGGACCGCTGGGAGGCTACACCTTC
v_call: TRBV7-9; j_call: TRBJ1-2; d_call: TRBD1; clone_size: few; cdr3_aa: CASSSWDRVALGYTF; cdr3_nt: TGTGCCAGCAGCTCGTGGGACAGGGTGGCTCTAGGCTACACCTTC
v_call: TRBV24-1; j_call: TRBJ1-1; d_call: TRBD1; clone_size: few; cdr3_aa: CATRGGNTEAFF; cdr3_nt: TGTGCCACCAGAGGGGGCAACACTGAAGCTTTCTTT
v_call: TRBV12-5; j_call: TRBJ2-3; d_call: .; clone_size: .; cdr3_aa: CASGLLYGADTQYF; cdr3_nt: TGTGCTAGTGGTTTGTTATACGGGGCGGATACGCAGTATTTT
v_call: TRBV7-9; j_call: TRBJ1-5; d_call: TRBD1; clone_size: .; cdr3_aa: CASMPRDRECNQPQHF; cdr3_nt: TGTGCCAGCATGCCCCGGGACAGGGAGTGCAATCAGCCCCAGCATTTT
v_call: TRBV24-1; j_call: TRBJ2-5; d_call: TRBD2; clone_size: .; cdr3_aa: CATSETSGKPIQETQYF; cdr3_nt: TGTGCCACCAGTGAAACTAGCGGGAAACCAATCCAAGAGACCCAGTACTTC
v_call: TRBV20-1; j_call: TRBJ2-5; d_call: .; clone_size: few; cdr3_aa: CSATPPRFLALRETQYF; cdr3_nt: TGCAGTGCTACACCCCCAAGGTTTCTAGCGCTGAGGGAGACCCAGTACTTC
v_call: TRBV25-1; j_call: TRBJ1-2; d_call: .; clone_size: .; cdr3_aa: CASSEAFGAEGDGYTF; cdr3_nt: TGTGCCAGCAGTGAAGCATTTGGGGCAGAGGGCGATGGCTACACCTTC
v_call: TRBV19; j_call: TRBJ2-5; d_call: TRBD1; clone_size: .; cdr3_aa: CASSHRPGTGAETQYF; cdr3_nt: TGTGCCAGTAGTCACCGTCCCGGGACAGGGGCAGAGACCCAGTACTTC
v_call: TRBV18; j_call: TRBJ2-1; d_call: .; clone_size: .; cdr3_aa: CASSLNQLQGGEQFF; cdr3_nt: TGTGCCAGCTCGCTAAATCAGCTACAGGGTGGTGAGCAGTTCTTC
v_call: TRBV6-5; j_call: TRBJ1-6; d_call: .; clone_size: .; cdr3_aa: CASSYSPGFPLHF; cdr3_nt: TGTGCCAGCAGTTACTCGCCGGGATTTCCCCTCCACTTT
v_call: TRBV30; j_call: TRBJ2-2; d_call: .; clone_size: .; cdr3_aa: CAWSVDVANTGELFF; cdr3_nt: TGTGCCTGGAGTGTAGACGTAGCGAACACCGGGGAGCTGTTTTTT
v_call: TRBV11-2; j_call: TRBJ2-5; d_call: .; clone_size: .; cdr3_aa: CASSTGTFEETQYF; cdr3_nt: TGTGCCAGCAGCACAGGGACATTTGAAGAGACCCAGTACTTC